This TCR beta chain was identified in a study of cytotoxic CD8 clonotypes in ibrutinib-treated CLL. Study-wide findings and caveats: With treatment, public clonotypes, which were uncommon, either contracted or remained stable.

With regard to this clone: Its antigen is currently unknown.

This table comes from immunoSEQ multiplex PCR, and its TCRdb copy is limited to in-frame clones, with some not included. The repertoire holds fewer than 45,000 clones, roughly two thirds seen once, with about 9.4% in the top ten. With 10 bases removed from V and 1 base from J, the gap between germline ends came to 13 bases. Germline V gives CDR1 LNHDA, CDR2 SQIVND (reference sequence). This CDR3 region has 13 residues. The receptor comes from a human donor with chronic lymphocytic leukemia. This chain links TRBV19 with TRBJ2-5, with D unresolved. The sequencing used PBMCs, collected at disease progression, from a patient treated with ibrutinib. The CDR3 sequence: CATDDGAQETQYF. CDR3 DNA sequence: TGTGCCACCGATGACGGAGCCCAAGAGACCCAGTACTTC.